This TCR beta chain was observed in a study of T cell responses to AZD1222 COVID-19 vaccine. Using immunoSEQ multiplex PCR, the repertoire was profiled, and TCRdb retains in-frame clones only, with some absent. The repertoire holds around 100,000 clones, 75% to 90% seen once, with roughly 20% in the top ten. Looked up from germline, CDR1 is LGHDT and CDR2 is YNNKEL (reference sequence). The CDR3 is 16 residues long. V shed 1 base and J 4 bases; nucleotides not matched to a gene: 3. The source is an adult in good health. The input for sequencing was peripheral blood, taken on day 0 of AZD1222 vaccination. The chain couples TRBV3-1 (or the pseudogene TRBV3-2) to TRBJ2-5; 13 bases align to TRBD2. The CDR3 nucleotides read TGTGCCAGCAGCCAAGGGACTAGCGGGGGATTAGAGACCCAGTACTTC. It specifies CASSQGTSGGLETQYF.